One T cell receptor (beta chain) is described in this entry. Its antigen is unidentified. TCRdb called the 5' RACE reads again in MiXCR, with one record for every CDR3 protein. The repertoire holds 400,000 or so distinct CDR3 sequences, 20% seen once, with roughly 8% in the top ten. This record belongs to a study of T-cell memory formation after mild COVID-19. As for the study in general: There were largely donor-specific TCR clusters. Study findings and constraints: The main location of contracting CD4+ clones was CM and EM, and that of contracting CD8+ clones was EMRA. Among clones peaking at day 37 in the second wave, SARS-CoV-2 specificity remained unconfirmed. Balance between CD4 and CD8 was seen in clones contracting day 15 to 85, and a CD4+ lean was seen in later expanders.

V was cut by 1 base and J by 2 bases, with 14 bases left in between. This CDR3 has 16 residues. The germline CDR1 and CDR2 sequences are SGHNT and YENEEA. The V and J genes are TRBV11-3 and TRBJ2-5; D is perhaps TRBD1 or TRBD2 (5 bases each). This sequence originates from an adult woman who had mild COVID-19 (a few samples of this study predate the infection). Cell type and time point are not known. Sequenced: PBMCs or a T cell subset sorted from them (not recorded which). CDR3 coding DNA: TGTGCCAGCAGCTTAGGGTACGGGACGGAGCAAGAGACCCAGTACTTC. As protein: CASSLGYGTEQETQYF.